This T cell receptor beta chain was found in a study of CD8 T cells in ankylosing spondylitis. This clonotype appeared many times. Its antigen is unknown. Generation of TCR beta libraries employed quantitative 5'-RACE incorporating molecular barcodes. TCRdb re-called the 5' RACE reads through MiXCR, storing one row per CDR3 protein. Of fewer than 550,000 distinct CDR3 sequences listed, about 5.4% are singletons. The CDR3 consists of 11 residues. CDR1 and CDR2 from the germline V gene are SGHVS and FQNEAQ. The V end lost 5 bases, the J end lost 4 bases, and 6 bases lay between the germline ends. The study's findings and limits: The study identified a TCR beta motif of 7 or 8 highly homologous variants that appeared characteristic of ankylosing spondylitis blood. The clones that were linked to disease were reported to be significantly enriched in matched synovial fluid samples from ankylosing spondylitis patients. Some motif variants were previously reported in reactive arthritis synovial fluid and blood. Clones linked with disease were CD8+ and fairly uncommon in the peripheral blood.

Sequenced input: blood, either unsorted or a sorted T cell fraction (not recorded which). This clonotype originated in a male donor with ankylosing spondylitis. V is TRBV7-8 and J is TRBJ2-7; D not certain. As DNA, the CDR3 is TGTGCCAGCAGCCCCATGTACGAGCAGTACTTC. This codes for CASSPMYEQYF. Looking up the rest from reference TRBV7-8 and TRBJ2-7 gives the full variable domain: GAGVSQSPRYKVAKRGQDVALRCDPISGHVSLFWYQQALGQGPEFLTYFQNEAQLDKSGLPSDRFFAERPEGSVSTLKIQRTQQEDSAVYLCASSPMYEQYFGPGTRLTVT.